Given below is one T cell receptor beta chain in context. Its antigen is unknown. No much larger clone is present one base from it, and per-base qualities are unavailable. The data derive from a study of blood T cells in healthy people across ages (dated by TCRdb to the mid-2010s). General notes on the study: In model experiments, template switching captured about one uniquely barcoded TCR beta cDNA molecule for every two T cells. Two additional independent replicas of 1 million unique cDNA reads from the same blood draw were analyzed for two donors (one aged 18 to 30 and one aged 80 or older). To track age-related changes in TCR beta repertoire diversity, the study relied on deep sequencing normalized with unique cDNA molecular identifiers. Donors were grouped into four age groups: young (average roughly 16 years), middle-aged (approximately 41), aged (around 60) and long-lived (about 82). To avoid experimental bias, donors of different ages were spread randomly across the sequencing lanes. The full study reports these points: The long-lived group showed more naive CD4+ T cells, fewer expanded clones and increased TCR diversity than the aged group, suggesting age selection. Total diversity estimates from one million sequenced T cells were considered lower bounds and underestimates. Donor CMV infection status was unknown, potentially confounding age-related changes in expanded clonotypes. Bulk unsorted PBMC profiling prevented conclusive comparison of naive and antigen-experienced compartments. Observed TCR beta diversity per million T cells fell roughly linearly with age, and a significant reduction was already apparent by age around 36. A strong correlation was found between observed TCR beta diversity and the percentage of naive T cells measured by flow cytometry.

The library was obtained by 5' RACE. This sample was sequenced with an Illumina HiSeq 2500. A second roughly 6 to 11 cycle PCR used a sample-barcoded 5' primer and a J-beta primer mix. A unique molecular identifier was introduced onto each TCR beta cDNA molecule by a template-switch 5' adaptor carrying 12 random nucleotides. At least 2.5 million CDR3-containing paired-end reads were obtained from each sample. All of the RNA was converted into first-strand cDNA using the Mint cDNA synthesis kit, with a TRBC-specific oligonucleotide serving as the primer. All cDNA was treated with uracil-DNA glycosylase and then went through a first 18-cycle PCR with the universal primers M1SS and BC2_uni_R. As for how the authors treated the data: For normalization, 1 million high-quality reads were randomly selected from each sample, with every read carrying a distinct molecular identifier. Reads with shared molecular identifiers were discarded instead of being binned into consensus sequences. MiTCR, with a Q25 quality threshold and the strictest error-elimination algorithm, was used for CDR3 identification, clonotype clustering and error correction. A nonparametric unseen species model with Euler transformation was used to estimate a lower bound on total TCR beta diversity. Clones were called with MiXCR by TCRdb after fastp trimmed the public reads at Q25, and only in-frame beta chains were retained. Entries that share a CDR3 protein sequence are merged under the most common genes and DNA. TCRdb assigned the V and J calls; the authors' analysis was not used. For this sample there are 1.5 million to 2 million distinct CDR3 sequences; about 49% appear just once. The top ten clones comprise approximately 2.1% of the sample.

Donors were under 40 systemically healthy Caucasian individuals from Russia aged roughly 6 to 100 years. Each donor gave ten milliliters of peripheral blood, drawn into EDTA-treated Vacutainer tubes. Ficoll-Paque density-gradient centrifugation was used to isolate PBMCs, with at least 6.5 million obtained per sample. Total RNA, at least 6 micrograms per sample, was extracted from PBMCs with Trizol reagent. Naive CD45RAhigh/CD27high T cell percentages were measured by flow cytometry on a PBMC aliquot from every donor. Between the V and J ends, shortened by 9 bases and 5 bases respectively, the junction contains 10 bases. The germline V gene provides CDR1 SNHLY and CDR2 FYNNEI. Including the terminal cysteine and phenylalanine, the CDR3 comprises 12 residues. The CDR3 DNA has 36 bases and is translated from base 1.

This clonotype was obtained from a middle-aged woman in good health. Recombination joined TRBV2 with TRBJ1-4; the D gene is perhaps TRBD1, from 6 matching bases. Sequenced input: blood. Here is the DNA: TGTGCCAGTAGGGACACCAATGAAAAACTGTTTTTT. Its protein product is CASRDTNEKLFF.